A single sample is the source of the 25 T cell receptor beta chains below, sequenced in a study of shared clonotypes between healthy human individuals. Profiling relied on immunoSEQ multiplex PCR, and the TCRdb table lists in-frame clones only, not all of them. The table has 850,000 to 1,100,000 clones, about 80% seen once; the top ten hold roughly 0.82%. The specimen was memory CD4+ T cells from PBMCs. Specified subset: CD45RA-negative fraction. The receptors were sampled from a man younger than 30 in good health. Some clones in this sample may be carry-over from other donors' samples.

This chain uses TRBV7-3 with TRBJ2-2; 10 positions agree with TRBD2. This CDR3 region has 15 residues. J lost 6 bases, V lost 1 base, and 2 bases had no gene match. Looked up from germline, CDR1 is SGHTA and CDR2 is FQGTGA. The CDR3 region has the DNA TGTGCCAGCAGCTTAAGTCTAGCGGGAGCCGGGGAGCTGTTTTTT. Its protein product is CASSLSLAGAGELFF.

The chain carries TRBV28 and TRBJ1-4; TRBD1 aligns across 7 bases. Germline assignment: CDR1 MDHEN and CDR2 SYDVKM. This CDR3 contains 16 residues. The ends lost 3 bases at V and 8 bases at J; junction bases unmatched: 12. The CDR3 DNA sequence: TGTGCCAGCAGTTTGGTGGTCGGGACAGTGAACGAAAAACTGTTTTTT. Amino acid sequence: CASSLVVGTVNEKLFF.

The chain links TRBV4-1 to TRBJ1-2; D is unresolved. This CDR3 has 14 residues. CDR1 is MGHRA, CDR2 YSYEKL, per germline. Trimming removed 1 base from V and 3 bases from J, with 9 bases in between. This chain's CDR3 is CASSQGSGYYGYTF. The CDR3 DNA is TGCGCCAGCAGCCAAGGCTCAGGTTACTATGGCTACACCTTC.

The chain has TRBV30 and TRBJ1-1; 7 nucleotides align to TRBD1. V lost 4 bases to trimming and J lost 4 bases; unmatched junction nucleotides: 6. CDR1 is GTSNPN and CDR2 is SVGIG in the germline V gene (reference sequence). This CDR3 spans 13 amino acids. The CDR3 DNA reads as TGTGCCTGGAAACCACAGGGGCTCACTGAAGCTTTCTTT. It specifies CAWKPQGLTEAFF.

This chain links TRBV10-3 with TRBJ1-1; D is perhaps TRBD1 (5 bases). Trimming left V 0 bases short and J 3 bases short, with 11 bases between. The CDR3 loop spans 15 amino acids. Per the germline V gene, CDR1 is ENHRY and CDR2 is SYGVKD. For the CDR3, the DNA is TGTGCCATCAGTGAGTCGCGGGGGGTGGACACTGAAGCTTTCTTT. Translation gives CAISESRGVDTEAFF.

CDR3 protein: CASSLGWRDEQFF. The CDR3 nucleotides read TGTGCCAGCAGCTTAGGATGGCGCGATGAGCAGTTCTTC. V and J are TRBV11-3 and TRBJ2-1; D is unclear. The CDR3 is made up of 13 amino acids. The germline V and J ends were trimmed by 1 base and 8 bases, with 9 bases remaining between them. Germline CDR1 is SGHNT and CDR2 is YENEEA.

Details on this clone: Being one base from a much bigger clone, this may be a read error. Other DNA sequences in this specimen translate into the identical CDR3. The chain employs TRBV28 and TRBJ1-2; possible D gene TRBD1, 6 bases. V was pared by 2 bases and J by 2 bases, with 6 bases between. Germline V gives CDR1 MDHEN, CDR2 SYDVKM. CDR3 length equals 13 residues. The CDR3 sequence is CASSLGQNYGYTF. The CDR3, as DNA: TGTGCCAGCAGTTTAGGACAGAACTATGGCTACACCTTC.

On this clone itself: The same CDR3 is also encoded by other DNA sequences in this sample. The chain couples TRBV5-1 to TRBJ1-4; D is undetermined. The CDR3 is made up of 13 amino acids. Germline CDR1 is SGHRS and CDR2 is YFSETQ. V was pared by 1 base and J by 5 bases, with 6 bases between. The CDR3 nucleotides read TGCGCCAGCAGCTTGACAGTGAATGAAAAACTGTTTTTT. Protein: CASSLTVNEKLFF. Based on the CDR3 plus reference TRBV5-1 and TRBJ1-4, the full variable domain is KAGVTQTPRYLIKTRGQQVTLSCSPISGHRSVSWYQQTPGQGLQFLFEYFSETQRNKGNFPGRFSGRQFSNSRSEMNVSTLELGDSALYLCASSLTVNEKLFFGSGTQLSVL.

The chain recombines TRBV2 with TRBJ2-7, with D possibly being TRBD2 (6 bases). CDR1 SNHLY and CDR2 FYNNEI come from the germline V gene. The CDR3 length is 14 residues. V lost 3 bases to trimming and J lost 7 bases, with 16 bases between them. The chain's CDR3 is CASSEVFRAGEQYF. The CDR3 DNA follows: TGTGCCAGCAGTGAGGTGTTCAGGGCGGGGGAGCAGTACTTC.

Remarks on this clone: This may stem from a read error, because a much larger clone lies one nucleotide away. The J gene is TRBJ1-5, the V gene TRBV27, with 10 bases aligning to TRBD1. V was clipped by 3 bases and J by 7 bases; unmatched bases: 6. The CDR3 totals 15 residues. Germline V CDR1 and CDR2: MNHEY, SMNVEV (reference sequence). The CDR3 DNA is TGTGCCAGCAGTTTTAGGACAGGGGGGGAACAGCCCCAGCATTTT. It is translated as CASSFRTGGEQPQHF.

This chain connects TRBV7-3 to TRBJ2-1; D is ambiguous. The germline V and J ends were trimmed by 5 bases and 2 bases, with 13 bases remaining between them. The length of the CDR3 is 15 residues. CDR1 is SGHTA, CDR2 FQGTGA, per germline. The CDR3: CASSARPLAYNEQFF. CDR3 nucleotides: TGTGCCAGCAGCGCCCGGCCCCTGGCCTACAATGAGCAGTTCTTC. Together with reference TRBV7-3 and TRBJ2-1, the CDR3 gives the full variable domain: GAGVSQTPSNKVTEKGKYVELRCDPISGHTALYWYRQSLGQGPEFLIYFQGTGAADDSGLPNDRFFAVRPEGSVSTLKIQRTERGDSAVYLCASSARPLAYNEQFFGPGTRLTVL.

This chain uses TRBV5-1 with TRBJ2-3, with D uncertain. This CDR3 comprises 14 residues. Germline V lookup: CDR1 SGHRS, CDR2 YFSETQ. V lost 0 bases to trimming and J lost 5 bases, with 10 bases between them. Written as DNA, the CDR3 is TGCGCCAGCAGCTTGGAGTTGGATCTAGATACGCAGTATTTT. Protein product: CASSLELDLDTQYF.

The rearrangement links TRBV7-9 to TRBJ1-2; the D is unclear. CDR1 and CDR2 (germline): SEHNR, FQNEAQ (reference sequence). The CDR3 length is 17 residues. V shed 5 bases and J shed 0 bases, with 19 bases lying between them. The CDR3 loop is CASSLPAVFGANYGYTF. The CDR3 DNA sequence: TGTGCCAGCAGCCTCCCGGCAGTCTTCGGGGCTAACTATGGCTACACCTTC.

The chain has TRBV7-8 and TRBJ1-2; no definite D call. Germline CDR1 SGHVS, CDR2 FQNEAQ. V was trimmed by 5 bases and J by 0 bases, leaving 10 bases between them. This CDR3 region has 14 residues. CDR3 DNA sequence: TGTGCCAGCAGCCCCAGAGATTCTAACTATGGCTACACCTTC. It encodes CASSPRDSNYGYTF.

The rearrangement joins TRBV29-1 to TRBJ2-3, with TRBD1 identical over 8 bases. V lost 7 bases, J lost 6 bases, and 6 bases stayed unmatched. The CDR3 covers 12 residues. Germline-derived CDR1 and CDR2 are SQVTM and ANQGSEA. This chain's CDR3 is CSGYRGADTQYF. The CDR3 region has the DNA TGCAGCGGGTACAGGGGGGCGGATACGCAGTATTTT.

V is TRBV28 and J is TRBJ2-3; 7 bases are a match to TRBD2. This CDR3 is 15 amino acids long. Germline V CDR1 and CDR2: MDHEN, SYDVKM. V was pared by 8 bases and J by 2 bases, with 10 bases of the junction left unmatched. The CDR3 sequence: CASSLTRGFTDTQYF. CDR3 sequence (DNA): TGTGCCAGCTCACTCACGCGGGGGTTCACAGATACGCAGTATTTT.

This clone was detected only once. This chain connects TRBV11-3 to TRBJ2-2; D is ambiguous. The length of the CDR3 is 12 residues. The V gene's germline CDR1 is SGHNT and CDR2 YENEEA. Trimming took off 6 bases at V and 7 bases at J, with 9 bases between the two ends. The CDR3 loop is CASSRTYGELFF. CDR3 sequence (DNA): TGTGCCAGCAGTCGAACATACGGGGAGCTGTTTTTT.

The CDR3 nucleotides are TGTGCCAGCAGCCAATACCGGACTAGCGGGAGTGTGTATACGCAGTATTTT. Encoded protein: CASSQYRTSGSVYTQYF. The V call is TRBV2, the J call TRBJ2-3; TRBD2 matches at 13 bases. The CDR3 length is 17 residues. Germline trimming cut 6 bases from V and 7 bases from J; bases unmatched to any gene: 13. In germline, CDR1 is SNHLY, CDR2 FYNNEI. Filled out from reference TRBV2 and TRBJ2-3, the complete variable domain reads EPEVTQTPSHQVTQMGQEVILRCVPISNHLYFYWYRQILGQKVEFLVSFYNNEISEKSEIFDDQFSVERPDGSNFTLKIRSTKLEDSAMYFCASSQYRTSGSVYTQYFGPGTRLTVL.

The rearrangement links TRBV30 to TRBJ1-3, with 7 bases identical to TRBD1. The CDR3 runs 14 residues. CDR1 and CDR2 (germline): GTSNPN, SVGIG (reference sequence). J was trimmed by 1 base and V by 4 bases; bases with no gene match: 4. In DNA, the CDR3 is TGTGCCTGGAAAAACAGGGGTTCTGGAAACACCATATATTTT. Translation gives CAWKNRGSGNTIYF.

The V gene is TRBV9, the J gene TRBJ2-5, with D possibly TRBD2 on 5 matching bases. There are 14 residues in the CDR3. Trimming removed 0 bases at V and 4 bases at J, with 10 bases between. CDR1 and CDR2 (germline): SGDLS, YYNGEE. CDR3 nucleotides: TGTGCCAGCAGCGTAGAGGGCCGGGGAGAGACCCAGTACTTC. Amino acid sequence: CASSVEGRGETQYF.

Only a few counts were recorded for this clone. This CDR3 is also generated by other DNA sequences in the sample. V is TRBV18 and J is TRBJ2-3, with D uncertain. V lost 6 bases, J lost 0 bases, and 10 bases lay in between. This CDR3 contains 14 residues. Germline V gene sequence: CDR1 KGHSH, CDR2 LQKENI. DNA for the CDR3: TGTGCCAGCTCTCGAGGAGCTAGCACAGATACGCAGTATTTT. Translation gives CASSRGASTDTQYF.

This clone was detected a few times. The rearrangement uses TRBV5-1 and TRBJ1-3; D is uncertain. Looked up from germline, CDR1 is SGHRS and CDR2 is YFSETQ. V was trimmed by 5 bases and J by 0 bases, leaving 15 bases between them. This CDR3 comprises 16 residues. The CDR3 DNA sequence: TGCGCCAGCAGTCCAGGTCCTGTTAGCTCTGGAAACACCATATATTTT. Translation gives CASSPGPVSSGNTIYF.

The genes are TRBV15 and TRBJ2-7; 11 bases match TRBD2. V lost 4 bases, J lost 2 bases, and 4 bases stayed unmatched. CDR1 is LNHNV, CDR2 YYDKDF, per germline (reference sequence). The CDR3 is made up of 15 amino acids. CDR3 coding DNA: TGTGCCACCAGCACGACTAGCGGGGCGGCCTACGAGCAGTACTTC. Its translation: CATSTTSGAAYEQYF.

V usage is TRBV27 and J usage is TRBJ2-6, with TRBD1 as a possible D gene (5 bases). Looked up from germline, CDR1 is MNHEY and CDR2 is SMNVEV (reference sequence). With 3 bases removed from V and 0 bases from J, the gap between germline ends came to 18 bases. CDR3 length equals 19 residues. DNA for the CDR3: TGTGCCAGCAGTTTTCGTCTATTAGGGGTGAGCTCTGGGGCCAACGTCCTGACTTTC. It specifies CASSFRLLGVSSGANVLTF.

About this clone: Other DNA sequences in the sample encode the same CDR3. The V gene is TRBV11-3, the J gene TRBJ1-1; D is possibly TRBD1 (5 bases). CDR3 length equals 13 residues. The V gene lost 0 bases and the J gene lost 4 bases, with 6 bases spanning the gap. The germline V gene encodes CDR1 SGHNT and CDR2 YENEEA. The CDR3 DNA is TGTGCCAGCAGCTTAGATAGGGGCACTGAAGCTTTCTTT. Residues: CASSLDRGTEAFF. The complete variable domain, with remaining parts taken from reference TRBV11-3 and TRBJ1-1, reads EAGVVQSPRYKIIEKKQPVAFWCNPISGHNTLYWYLQNLGQGPELLIRYENEEAVDDSQLPKDRFSAERLKGVDSTLKIQPAELGDSAVYLCASSLDRGTEAFFGQGTRLTVV.